Presented here are 32 T cell receptor beta chains from one specimen sequenced in a study of HIV-infected patients and healthy controls. All unsorted peripheral T cells were captured because whole blood was used without fractionation. Reverse transcription used approximately 500 ng RNA and constant-region primers for alpha and beta. Using multiplexing indices, alpha and beta chain libraries were generated apart by chain-specific third strand synthesis. TCRdb reprocessed the 5' RACE reads via MiXCR and lists one record per CDR3 protein. The sample includes thousands of distinct CDR3 sequences, about a tenth of them seen just once. The specimen comprised blood, sampled before antiretroviral therapy. These receptors were taken from an adult with HIV infection.

In this sample, this clonotype turned up many times. This chain uses TRBV6-2 or TRBV6-3 with TRBJ2-3; 13 bases map to TRBD2. Germline V gene lookup returns CDR1 MNHEY and CDR2 SVGEGT. The CDR3 totals 17 residues. With V trimmed by 3 bases and J by 3 bases, 6 bases remained unmatched. CDR3 nucleotides: TGTGCCAGCAGTTATAGGACTAGCGGGAGTGGAACAGATACGCAGTATTTT. This translates into CASSYRTSGSGTDTQYF.

This clonotype was observed at least ten times. This sequence joins TRBV6-6 and TRBJ1-2, with 9 bases that match TRBD1. The CDR3 is 13 amino acids. Looked up from germline, CDR1 is MNHNY and CDR2 is SVGAGI (reference sequence). Trimming at V came to 7 bases and at J to 6 bases, leaving 6 bases not matched to a gene. The CDR3 sequence is CASNLQGADGYTF. For the CDR3, the DNA is TGTGCCAGCAATCTACAGGGGGCGGATGGCTACACCTTC.

This clonotype has ten or more counts. This sequence joins TRBV6-1 and TRBJ2-7; 10 bases fit TRBD1. Per the germline V gene, CDR1 is MNHNS and CDR2 is SASEGT. The CDR3 is made up of 15 amino acids. V lost 2 bases, J lost 6 bases, and 7 bases stayed unmatched. The CDR3 sequence is CASSERGQGIGEQYF. CDR3 nucleotide sequence: TGTGCCAGCAGTGAACGGGGACAGGGGATCGGCGAGCAGTACTTC.

This clonotype is medium-sized by share. V is TRBV6-5 and J is TRBJ1-5; D ambiguous. Germline CDR1 MNHEY, CDR2 SVGAGI. The CDR3 runs to 14 residues. V was clipped by 2 bases and J by 6 bases, with 11 bases between them. The CDR3 loop reads CASSYAGSGQPQHF. The CDR3 DNA sequence: TGTGCCAGCAGTTACGCTGGAAGCGGTCAGCCCCAGCATTTT.

On this clonotype: With a much larger clone just one base away, this may be a read error. This chain's CDR3 is CASSVEVNSGANVPTF. The CDR3 DNA is TGTGCCAGCAGCGTAGAGGTGAACTCTGGGGCCAACGTCCCGACTTTC. The chain joins TRBV9 to TRBJ2-6; the D gene is possibly TRBD1 (5 bases). This CDR3 spans 16 amino acids. Germline V CDR1 and CDR2: SGDLS, YYNGEE.

This clonotype was detected many times. The CDR3 nucleotides read TGTGCCAGTAGCGACGGGAGCTCTGGGGCCAACGTCCTGACTTTC. Translation gives CASSDGSSGANVLTF. The genes are TRBV19 and TRBJ2-6; tentatively, D is TRBD2 (6 bases). Germline V gene lookup returns CDR1 LNHDA and CDR2 SQIVND (reference sequence). The germline V and J ends were trimmed by 6 bases and 0 bases, with 9 bases remaining between them. The CDR3 runs to 15 residues.

This clonotype showed up many times. The chain links TRBV28 to TRBJ2-5; 9 nucleotides agree with TRBD1. The V gene's germline CDR1 is MDHEN and CDR2 SYDVKM. The CDR3 totals 16 residues. V was pared by 5 bases and J by 4 bases, with 11 bases of the junction left unmatched. The CDR3 bases are TGTGCCAGCAGTATCTTTGGACAGGGGATCGGAGAGACCCAGTACTTC. Its protein product is CASSIFGQGIGETQYF.

In its sample, this clonotype was seen many times. The rearrangement uses TRBV7-3 and TRBJ2-1; 8 positions match TRBD2. From germline, CDR1 is SGHTA and CDR2 FQGTGA. V trimming: 4 bases; J trimming: 6 bases; junction bases outside the gene matches: 8. The CDR3 covers 15 residues. CDR3 sequence (DNA): TGTGCCAGCAGCTCCCGACTAGCGCCCTCCAATGAGCAGTTCTTC. It yields the protein CASSSRLAPSNEQFF.

By sample share, this clonotype is medium-sized. V usage is TRBV10-3 and J usage is TRBJ2-3; TRBD1 agrees at 7 bases. This CDR3 is 16 amino acids long. The germline V gene has CDR1 ENHRY and CDR2 SYGVKD. The V gene end was trimmed by 2 bases and the J gene end by 0 bases; junction bases not matched to a gene: 5. CDR3 in DNA: TGTGCCATCAGTGAGCCCCGGGACAGTAGCACAGATACGCAGTATTTT. Translation: CAISEPRDSSTDTQYF.

The V gene is TRBV30, the J gene TRBJ1-5, with D hard to call. This CDR3 spans 13 amino acids. V lost 0 bases, J lost 4 bases, and 7 bases lay in between. Germline CDR1 reads GTSNPN; CDR2 reads SVGIG (reference sequence). The CDR3 coding sequence is TGTGCCTGGAGTGTACCCGGTAATCAGCCCCAGCATTTT. This translates into CAWSVPGNQPQHF.

This clonotype was found many times. V gene TRBV29-1 combines with J gene TRBJ2-3; TRBD2 matches at 10 bases. The CDR3 spans 16 residues. V trimming: 6 bases; J trimming: 2 bases; junction bases outside the gene matches: 11. CDR1 and CDR2 from the germline V gene are SQVTM and ANQGSEA. CDR3 loop: CSVGRPGLAATDTQYF. As DNA, the CDR3 is TGCAGCGTCGGCCGTCCCGGACTAGCGGCCACAGATACGCAGTATTTT.

Here the CDR3 reads CASSTSLLITDTQYF. DNA of the CDR3: TGTGCCAGTAGTACCTCTCTACTCATCACAGATACGCAGTATTTT. This rearrangement joins TRBV19 to TRBJ2-3; no firm D call. V shed 4 bases and J shed 2 bases, with 13 bases lying between them. The length of the CDR3 is 15 residues. In germline, CDR1 is LNHDA, CDR2 SQIVND (reference sequence).

This clonotype was recorded at least ten times. CDR3 sequence (DNA): TGTGCCAGCAGCCAAGATATGGGGAGTGAAGCTTTCTTT. The encoded protein is CASSQDMGSEAFF. The rearrangement links TRBV4-2 to TRBJ1-1; D uncertain. The CDR3 consists of 13 residues. Trimming shortened V by 0 bases and J by 7 bases, and 9 bases separated the two germline ends. Germline lookup yields CDR1 LGHNA and CDR2 YNFKEQ.

This clonotype was detected ten times or more. The chain combines TRBV5-1 with TRBJ2-2; 7 positions agree with TRBD1. The V gene's germline CDR1 is SGHRS and CDR2 YFSETQ. The CDR3 length is 17 residues. The trim removed 4 bases at V and 1 base at J, leaving 10 bases unmatched. CDR3 loop: CASSHTTWDRNTGELFF. In DNA, the CDR3 is TGCGCCAGCAGCCACACGACTTGGGACAGGAACACCGGGGAGCTGTTTTTT.

This clonotype is labeled medium-sized. This chain joins TRBV19 and TRBJ2-1, with TRBD1 matching over 8 bases. V lost 3 bases to trimming and J lost 4 bases; unmatched junction nucleotides: 11. Germline V gene sequence: CDR1 LNHDA, CDR2 SQIVND (reference sequence). The CDR3 extends over 17 amino acids. The CDR3 sequence is CASSMSPGTGGYNEQFF. The DNA for the CDR3 is TGTGCCAGTAGTATGTCACCCGGGACAGGAGGTTACAATGAGCAGTTCTTC. The full variable domain, with the rest looked up from reference TRBV19 and TRBJ2-1, is DGGITQSPKYLFRKEGQNVTLSCEQNLNHDAMYWYRQDPGQGLRLIYYSQIVNDFQKGDIAEGYSVSREKKESFPLTVTSAQKNPTAFYLCASSMSPGTGGYNEQFFGPGTRLTVL.

By share, this clonotype ranks as medium-sized. The chain uses TRBV28 and TRBJ2-4, with 8 positions matching TRBD1. Germline CDR1 reads MDHEN; CDR2 reads SYDVKM. V was pared by 6 bases and J by 1 base, with 8 bases of the junction left unmatched. The CDR3 spans 16 residues. The CDR3 region is CASRLTRQGAKNIQYF. The CDR3 DNA sequence: TGTGCCAGCAGACTTACTAGACAGGGGGCCAAAAACATTCAGTACTTC. The full variable domain, rest sourced from reference TRBV28 and TRBJ2-4, is DVKVTQSSRYLVKRTGEKVFLECVQDMDHENMFWYRQDPGLGLRLIYFSYDVKMKEKGDIPEGYSVSREKKERFSLILESASTNQTSMYLCASRLTRQGAKNIQYFGAGTRLSVL.

In this sample, this clonotype turned up a few times. The chain uses TRBV6-2 or TRBV6-3 and TRBJ2-2; D is perhaps TRBD2 (5 bases). Per the germline V gene, CDR1 is MNHEY and CDR2 is SVGEGT. The germline V and J ends were trimmed by 5 bases and 0 bases, with 16 bases remaining between them. The CDR3 runs 17 residues. The CDR3 DNA reads as TGTGCCAGCAGTCCACTAGACGGTTTCGCGAACACCGGGGAGCTGTTTTTT. Residues: CASSPLDGFANTGELFF.

This clonotype appeared many times. This sequence joins TRBV19 and TRBJ2-3; 7 nucleotides agree with TRBD2. CDR1 is LNHDA, CDR2 SQIVND, per germline (reference sequence). With 3 bases clipped from V and 3 bases from J, the junction kept 9 bases outside the gene matches. This CDR3 region has 16 residues. The CDR3 loop reads CASSINLADATDTQYF. In DNA, the CDR3 is TGTGCCAGTAGTATCAATCTAGCGGACGCAACAGATACGCAGTATTTT.

The gene calls are TRBV3-1 and TRBJ2-3; D is uncertain. The CDR3 spans 13 residues. Trimming left V 1 base short and J 6 bases short, with 8 bases between. Per the germline V gene, CDR1 is LGHDT and CDR2 is YNNKEL (reference sequence). The CDR3 DNA is TGTGCCAGCAGCCAAGGGTCGTCGGATACGCAGTATTTT. This sequence encodes CASSQGSSDTQYF.

J is TRBJ2-7 and V is TRBV3-1, with 8 bases matching TRBD1. This CDR3 has 14 amino acids. V was pared by 6 bases and J by 1 base, with 5 bases of the junction left unmatched. CDR1 and CDR2 (germline): LGHDT, YNNKEL (reference sequence). The CDR3 here is CASSRTGSSYEQYF. CDR3 sequence (DNA): TGTGCCAGCAGTCGGACAGGGTCGTCCTACGAGCAGTACTTC.

This clonotype rates as medium-sized. V usage is TRBV20-1 and J usage is TRBJ1-2, with 8 bases that match TRBD1. This CDR3 has 15 amino acids. The junction had 8 bases not matched to a gene; V was cut back by 0 bases and J by 5 bases. Germline CDR1 DFQATT, CDR2 SNEGSKA (reference sequence). CDR3 sequence (DNA): TGCAGTGCTAGAGACCCCGGACAGGGATCATATGGCTACACCTTC. It translates to CSARDPGQGSYGYTF.

This clonotype was recorded many times. The gene calls are TRBV20-1 and TRBJ2-3; D is ambiguous. There are 15 residues in the CDR3. The germline V gene encodes CDR1 DFQATT and CDR2 SNEGSKA (reference sequence). V shed 6 bases and J shed 0 bases, with 16 bases lying between them. CDR3 region: CSAPFQPSSTDTQYF. CDR3 coding DNA: TGCAGTGCCCCCTTTCAACCTTCTAGCACAGATACGCAGTATTTT.

This clonotype is classed as medium-sized (0.01 to 0.1%). The CDR3 loop reads CASSSIREGSGEQYF. For the CDR3, the DNA is TGTGCCAGCAGCTCCATCCGGGAGGGTTCTGGAGAGCAGTACTTC. The rearrangement uses TRBV6-2 or TRBV6-3 and TRBJ2-7; 8 positions agree with TRBD2. The germline V gene has CDR1 MNHEY and CDR2 SVGEGT. The CDR3 covers 15 residues. J lost 7 bases, V lost 6 bases, and 14 bases had no gene match.

This clonotype is medium-sized within its sample. This chain connects TRBV29-1 to TRBJ2-2; D ambiguous. The CDR3 has 12 residues. V shed 1 base and J shed 2 bases, with 2 bases lying between them. Germline values: CDR1 SQVTM, CDR2 ANQGSEA. The CDR3 here is CSVEGNTGELFF. The CDR3 DNA reads TGCAGCGTTGAAGGAAACACCGGGGAGCTGTTTTTT.

Within the sample, this clonotype is medium-sized (0.01 to 0.1%). CDR3 protein: CSITSLGLAEVRAYNEQFF. In DNA, the CDR3 is TGCAGTATCACCTCCCTGGGACTAGCTGAAGTCAGGGCCTACAATGAGCAGTTCTTC. The chain has TRBV20-1 and TRBJ2-1; TRBD2 agrees at 9 bases. The CDR3 sequence is 19 residues long. V trimming: 8 bases; J trimming: 2 bases; junction bases outside the gene matches: 22. Looked up from germline, CDR1 is DFQATT and CDR2 is SNEGSKA (reference sequence).

As for this clonotype: This may arise from a read error, as a much more abundant clone is one base away. The rearrangement uses TRBV2 and TRBJ1-2, with D hard to call. The germline CDR1 and CDR2 sequences are SNHLY and FYNNEI. Trimming took 4 bases from V and 8 from J, leaving 11 bases between them. This CDR3 has 12 residues. The CDR3 reads CASSGEIQGYTF. CDR3 sequence (DNA): TGTGCCAGCAGTGGGGAAATCCAGGGCTACACCTTC. Full variable domain (missing parts from reference TRBV2 and TRBJ1-2): EPEVTQTPSHQVTQMGQEVILRCVPISNHLYFYWYRQILGQKVEFLVSFYNNEISEKSEIFDDQFSVERPDGSNFTLKIRSTKLEDSAMYFCASSGEIQGYTFGSGTRLTVV.

Ten or more counts support this clonotype. The V and J genes are TRBV11-2 and TRBJ2-6; 7 bases align to TRBD1. CDR3 length: 14 amino acids. In germline, CDR1 is SGHAT, CDR2 FQNNGV. Trimming cost V 8 bases and J 2 bases; bases outside gene matches: 3. CDR3 sequence reads: CASSGTAGANVLTF. CDR3 DNA: TGTGCCAGCTCGGGGACAGCTGGGGCCAACGTCCTGACTTTC. Full variable domain (remainder filled in from reference TRBV11-2 and TRBJ2-6): EAGVAQSPRYKIIEKRQSVAFWCNPISGHATLYWYQQILGQGPKLLIQFQNNGVVDDSQLPKDRFSAERLKGVDSTLKIQPAKLEDSAVYLCASSGTAGANVLTFGAGSRLTVL.

This clonotype appeared many times. The rearrangement joins TRBV12-3 or TRBV12-4 to TRBJ2-1; 11 bases map to TRBD2. The CDR3 totals 15 residues. The V and J ends lost 6 bases and 8 bases, in that order; junction bases with no gene match: 9. CDR3 loop: CASSFTTSGIDEQFF. CDR3 sequence (DNA): TGTGCCAGCAGCTTCACGACTAGCGGGATCGATGAGCAGTTCTTC.

By proportion, this clonotype is medium-sized. The chain joins TRBV7-8 to TRBJ2-1; D not resolved. V lost 3 bases to trimming and J lost 1 base, with 13 bases between them. Germline lookup yields CDR1 SGHVS and CDR2 FQNEAQ. This CDR3 region has 16 residues. CDR3: CASSFRPERSYNEQFF. The CDR3 nucleotides read TGTGCCAGCAGCTTTCGCCCGGAGAGGTCCTACAATGAGCAGTTCTTC.

This clonotype was counted ten times or more. The chain employs TRBV28 and TRBJ1-4; D not certain. V was pared by 3 bases and J by 4 bases, with 15 bases between. Germline V gene lookup returns CDR1 MDHEN and CDR2 SYDVKM. The CDR3 runs to 16 residues. The chain's CDR3 is CASSLFPISNNEKLFF. As DNA, the CDR3 is TGTGCCAGCAGTTTGTTCCCCATATCAAATAATGAAAAACTGTTTTTT.

The V call is TRBV7-2, the J call TRBJ2-3; TRBD2 aligns across 11 bases. The ends lost 7 bases at V and 6 bases at J; junction bases unmatched: 9. Germline CDR1 is SGHTA and CDR2 is FQGNSA. CDR3 length: 15 residues. The CDR3 spells CASTLLAGAPDTQYF. The CDR3, as DNA: TGTGCCAGCACCCTACTAGCGGGGGCACCGGATACGCAGTATTTT.

This clonotype was recorded at least ten times. This chain joins TRBV10-3 and TRBJ2-5; a possible D gene is TRBD1 (6 bases). Per the germline V gene, CDR1 is ENHRY and CDR2 is SYGVKD. Trimming pared 8 bases from V and 5 bases from J, leaving 15 bases between. The length of the CDR3 is 13 residues. The CDR3 DNA reads as TGTGCCATCGGGGGCCTAGATTTGGAGACCCAGTACTTC. This sequence encodes CAIGGLDLETQYF.